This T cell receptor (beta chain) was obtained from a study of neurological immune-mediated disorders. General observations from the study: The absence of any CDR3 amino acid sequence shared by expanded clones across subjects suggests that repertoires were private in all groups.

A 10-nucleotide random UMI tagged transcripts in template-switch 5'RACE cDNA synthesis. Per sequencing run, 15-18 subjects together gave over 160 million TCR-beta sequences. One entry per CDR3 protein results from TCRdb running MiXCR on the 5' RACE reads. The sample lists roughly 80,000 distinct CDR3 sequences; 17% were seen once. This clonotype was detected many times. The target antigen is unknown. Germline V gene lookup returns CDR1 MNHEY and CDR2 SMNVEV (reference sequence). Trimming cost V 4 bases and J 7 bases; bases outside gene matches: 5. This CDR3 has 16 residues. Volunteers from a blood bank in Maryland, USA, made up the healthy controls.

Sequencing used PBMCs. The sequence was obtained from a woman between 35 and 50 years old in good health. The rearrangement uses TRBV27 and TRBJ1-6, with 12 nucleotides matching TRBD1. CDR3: CASSWGQGARNSPLHF. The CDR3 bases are TGTGCCAGCAGTTGGGGACAGGGGGCCAGAAATTCACCCCTCCACTTT.